This TCR beta chain was recorded in a study of cytomegalovirus exposure and HLA in healthy donors. The germline V gene has CDR1 LNHDA and CDR2 SQIVND (reference sequence). Trimming cost V 10 bases and J 0 bases, with 14 bases left between them. CDR3 length equals 14 residues. The primer mix had 60 Vbeta and 13 Jbeta primers. Profiling relied on immunoSEQ multiplex PCR, and the TCRdb table lists in-frame clones only, not all of them. Altogether around 100,000 clones are present, 65% to 75% being singletons, with the ten largest covering approximately 4.4%. The TCR was taken from a young man in good health and CMV-seropositive. This chain uses TRBV19 with TRBJ2-3, with a tentative D call TRBD2 (6 bases). Sequenced: PBMCs. CDR3 in DNA: TGTGCCACCGCCCATAGCGGAAGCACAGATACGCAGTATTTT. Encoded protein: CATAHSGSTDTQYF.